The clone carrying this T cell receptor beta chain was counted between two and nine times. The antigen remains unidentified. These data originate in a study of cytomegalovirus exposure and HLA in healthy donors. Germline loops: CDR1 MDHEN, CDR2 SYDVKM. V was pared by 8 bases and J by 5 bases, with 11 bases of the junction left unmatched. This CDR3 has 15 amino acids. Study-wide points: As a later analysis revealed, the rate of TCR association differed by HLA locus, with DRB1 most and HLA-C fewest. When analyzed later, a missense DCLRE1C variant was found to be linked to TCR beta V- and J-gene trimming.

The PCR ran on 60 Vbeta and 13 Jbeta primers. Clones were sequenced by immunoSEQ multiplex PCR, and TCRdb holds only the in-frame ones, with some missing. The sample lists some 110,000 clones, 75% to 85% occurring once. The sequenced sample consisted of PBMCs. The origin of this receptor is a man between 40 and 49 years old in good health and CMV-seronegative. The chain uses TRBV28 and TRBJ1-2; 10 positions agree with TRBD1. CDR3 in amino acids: CASYGQGGKEYGYTF. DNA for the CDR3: TGTGCCAGCTATGGACAGGGGGGGAAAGAATATGGCTACACCTTC.